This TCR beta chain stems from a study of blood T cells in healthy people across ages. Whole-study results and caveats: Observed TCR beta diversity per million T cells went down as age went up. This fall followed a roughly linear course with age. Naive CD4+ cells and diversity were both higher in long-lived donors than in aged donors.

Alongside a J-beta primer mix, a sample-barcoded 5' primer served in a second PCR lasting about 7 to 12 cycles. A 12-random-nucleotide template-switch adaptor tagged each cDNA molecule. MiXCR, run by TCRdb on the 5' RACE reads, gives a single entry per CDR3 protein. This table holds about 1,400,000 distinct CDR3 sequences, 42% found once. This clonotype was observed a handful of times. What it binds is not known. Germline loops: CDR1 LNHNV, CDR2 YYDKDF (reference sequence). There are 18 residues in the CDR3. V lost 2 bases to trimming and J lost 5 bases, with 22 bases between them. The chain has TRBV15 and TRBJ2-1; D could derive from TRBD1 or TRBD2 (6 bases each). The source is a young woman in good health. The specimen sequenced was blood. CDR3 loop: CATSRNMFRGQWDNEQFF. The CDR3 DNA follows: TGTGCCACCAGCAGAAACATGTTTCGGGGGCAATGGGACAATGAGCAGTTCTTC.